The 14 T cell receptor beta chains reported below all come from one sample, sequenced in a study of molecular identifiers for immune sequencing clone quantification. TCRdb re-called the PCR reads through MiXCR, storing one row per CDR3 protein. The table lists roughly 630,000 distinct CDR3 sequences, approximately 24% of them singletons. Material: naive CD8+ T cells from blood, with Jurkat cell RNA spiked in. Noted subset: FACS-sorted CD8+CD4-CCR7+CD45RA+ naive T cells. Receptors originate from a human donor in good health. Some libraries in this study had Jurkat cell RNA spiked in.

The chain joins TRBV7-9 to TRBJ2-7; TRBD1 or TRBD2 may be the D gene (5 bases each). The germline CDR1 and CDR2 sequences are SEHNR and FQNEAQ (reference sequence). The germline V and J ends were trimmed by 3 bases and 1 base, with 10 bases remaining between them. The CDR3 spans 14 residues. CDR3 in DNA: TGTGCCAGCAGCTTTCAGGGAGAATCCTACGAGCAGTACTTC. Translated, it gives CASSFQGESYEQYF.

A note on this clonotype: This clone may be a read error of a much larger clone one base away. This chain connects TRBV5-1 to TRBJ2-7; possibly TRBD1 for D (6 bases). This CDR3 is built from 18 residues. Trimming removed 0 bases from V and 2 bases from J, with 21 bases in between. Per the germline V gene, CDR1 is SGHRS and CDR2 is YFSETQ. In DNA form, the CDR3 reads TGCGCCAGCAGCTTGGTTGCCGCCCGGGACAACAGCGCCTACGAGCAGTACTTC. This sequence encodes CASSLVAARDNSAYEQYF.

This clonotype has just one count. Since a much larger clone is just one base distant, this may be a read error. The rearrangement uses TRBV7-9 and TRBJ2-7; D ambiguous. With 3 bases removed from V and 9 bases from J, the gap between germline ends came to 9 bases. This CDR3 has 11 residues. Germline V gene sequence: CDR1 SEHNR, CDR2 FQNEAQ (reference sequence). The CDR3 nucleotides read TGTGCCAGCAGCTTCGGCCGCGCGCAGTACTTC. Translating gives CASSFGRAQYF.

The chain couples TRBV4-1 to TRBJ1-1; 8 bases are a match to TRBD1. This CDR3 spans 12 amino acids. Germline V CDR1 and CDR2: MGHRA, YSYEKL. Germline trimming cut 5 bases from V and 10 bases from J; bases unmatched to any gene: 6. The DNA for the CDR3 is TGCGCCAGCAGCGCATCGGACAGGGTAGCTTTCTTT. It is translated as CASSASDRVAFF.

This clonotype has only a few counts. The chain is built from TRBV29-1 and TRBJ2-6, with 8 nucleotides matching TRBD2. Germline-derived CDR1 and CDR2 are SQVTM and ANQGSEA. The CDR3 is 17 residues long. V gave up 3 bases and J gave up 4 bases; unmatched junction bases: 11. The CDR3 here is CSVDDGRAPSGANVLTF. Written as DNA, the CDR3 is TGCAGCGTTGATGACGGGAGGGCCCCCTCCGGGGCCAACGTCCTGACTTTC.

J is TRBJ2-7 and V is TRBV4-1, with TRBD1 matching 10 bases. With V trimmed by 0 bases and J by 7 bases, 9 bases remained unmatched. CDR3 length equals 16 residues. CDR1 MGHRA and CDR2 YSYEKL come from the germline V gene. CDR3 residues: CASSQEGGTGVSEQYF. Written as DNA, the CDR3 is TGCGCCAGCAGCCAAGAAGGCGGGACAGGGGTGAGTGAGCAGTACTTC.

This clonotype showed up just a few times. The rearrangement links TRBV27 to TRBJ1-6; D may be TRBD1 (5 bases). Per the germline V gene, CDR1 is MNHEY and CDR2 is SMNVEV (reference sequence). The CDR3 has 13 residues. Trimming stripped 5 bases from V and 18 bases from J, with 20 bases between. The CDR3 sequence: CASSTNHRSSHHF. CDR3 nucleotides: TGTGCCAGCAGTACAAACCACAGGTCTAGTCACCACTTT.

This chain joins TRBV7-9 and TRBJ2-7; 8 nucleotides match TRBD1. The CDR3 consists of 14 residues. Germline CDR1 reads SEHNR; CDR2 reads FQNEAQ (reference sequence). V trimming: 4 bases; J trimming: 1 base; junction bases outside the gene matches: 3. This CDR3 reads CASSWDRRSYEQYF. Written as DNA, the CDR3 is TGTGCCAGCAGCTGGGACAGGCGTTCCTACGAGCAGTACTTC.

Comment on this clonotype: This may be a read error, as it is one base from a much larger clone. The gene calls are TRBV7-2 and TRBJ2-2, with D hard to call. The CDR3 contains 16 residues. The ends were cut back, 1 base at V and 0 bases at J, with 9 bases in the middle. The germline V gene has CDR1 SGHTA and CDR2 FQGNSA. This CDR3 reads CASSLGRSANTGELFF. Here the CDR3 DNA reads TGTGCCAGCAGCTTAGGGCGGAGCGCGAACACCGGGGAGCTGTTTTTT.

This clonotype was counted only a few times. The V call is TRBV5-8, the J call TRBJ2-2, with 7 bases aligning to TRBD2. This CDR3 has 16 residues. Germline V gene sequence: CDR1 SGHTS, CDR2 YDEGEE. The J segment lost 5 bases and the V segment lost 5 bases, leaving 12 bases of the junction unmatched. CDR3 DNA sequence: TGTGCCAGCAGTCGAGTTTCTCAGGGAGGGACCGGGGAGCTGTTTTTT. This sequence encodes CASSRVSQGGTGELFF.

This clonotype was seen many times. The V and J genes are TRBV7-6 and TRBJ2-2; D is unclear. The CDR3 length is 11 residues. Trimming pared 5 bases from V and 6 bases from J, leaving 4 bases between. Germline assignment: CDR1 SGHVS and CDR2 FNYEAQ. The CDR3 DNA reads as TGTGCCAGCAGCCCGGCCGGGGAGCTGTTTTTT. This gives the protein CASSPAGELFF.

This clonotype was counted ten times or more. The chain employs TRBV28 and TRBJ2-7; D gene uncertain. Trimming cost V 3 bases and J 6 bases, with 9 bases left between them. CDR1 and CDR2 from the germline V gene are MDHEN and SYDVKM. The CDR3 totals 12 residues. Here the CDR3 reads CASSFFSREQYF. The CDR3 DNA is TGTGCCAGCAGTTTTTTCAGCCGCGAGCAGTACTTC.

This clonotype was detected ten times or more. The chain employs TRBV20-1 and TRBJ2-3; no reliable D call. The CDR3 runs 13 residues. With 4 bases removed from V and 4 bases from J, the gap between germline ends came to 12 bases. Germline CDR1 and CDR2: DFQATT and SNEGSKA (reference sequence). The CDR3 DNA follows: TGCAGTGCTATCCAGCCCCCCCCAGATACGCAGTATTTT. This sequence encodes CSAIQPPPDTQYF.

This clonotype has at least ten counts. J is TRBJ2-3 and V is TRBV10-2; the D gene is possibly TRBD2 (6 bases). Germline V gene data show CDR1 as WSHSY and CDR2 as SAAADI. The V and J ends lost 4 bases and 4 bases respectively, with 12 bases between them. This CDR3 spans 14 amino acids. CDR3 residues: CASSVDGSADTQYF. The CDR3 region has the DNA TGCGCCAGCAGTGTTGACGGGAGCGCAGATACGCAGTATTTT.